Detailed here is one T cell receptor beta chain. Its target is unknown. The data belong to a study of CD8 T cells in ankylosing spondylitis. Overall study results and limits: Clones linked to disease were reported to show significant enrichment in matched ankylosing spondylitis synovial fluid. For ankylosing spondylitis blood, a TCR beta motif of roughly 8 highly homologous variants appeared characteristic.

The CDR3 is made up of 13 amino acids. V shed 0 bases and J 7 bases; nucleotides not matched to a gene: 3. The V gene's germline CDR1 is MNHEY and CDR2 SVGAGI. MiXCR was run by TCRdb on the 5' RACE reads, yielding one entry per CDR3 protein. The table records about 400,000 distinct CDR3 sequences, roughly 22% of them present only once. Sample: blood, either unsorted or a sorted T cell fraction (not recorded which). This receptor was identified in a male donor with ankylosing spondylitis or in good health (not recorded which). The chain uses TRBV6-5 and TRBJ2-7; 7 bases align to TRBD2. CDR3 bases: TGTGCCAGCAGTTACTCGATCGGGGGGGAGCAGTACTTC. Amino acids: CASSYSIGGEQYF.